Below, 13 T cell receptor beta chains from the same sample are listed, as sequenced in a study of blood T cell repertoires in COVID-19. Here immunoSEQ multiplex PCR was the method, and the copy in TCRdb shows in-frame clones only, minus some. In the table there are over 200,000 clones, about 89% of which are singletons. Specimen: peripheral blood. These receptors came from a man aged 35-49 years who had recovered from COVID-19.

The V call is TRBV12-3 or TRBV12-4, the J call TRBJ1-5; D call uncertain. Trimming removed 3 bases at V and 8 bases at J, with 11 bases between. This CDR3 has 13 amino acids. The CDR3 DNA follows: TGTGCCAGCAGTTTTCGGCCGGGAGAGCCCCAGCATTTT. This translates into CASSFRPGEPQHF.

The rearrangement links TRBV6-5 to TRBJ1-2, with D possibly matching TRBD1 (5 bases). Germline CDR1 reads MNHEY; CDR2 reads SVGAGI. The CDR3 has 14 amino acids. V lost 2 bases to trimming and J lost 3 bases, with 10 bases between them. CDR3: CASSYTRQYYGYTF. Here the CDR3 DNA reads TGTGCCAGCAGTTACACCAGACAGTACTATGGCTACACCTTC.

The rearrangement links TRBV9 to TRBJ1-1, with D possibly matching TRBD1 (5 bases). In germline, CDR1 is SGDLS, CDR2 YYNGEE. V shed 0 bases and J shed 6 bases, with 9 bases lying between them. The CDR3 consists of 13 residues. CDR3 DNA: TGTGCCAGCAGCGTAGGTGGAGGGGCTGAAGCTTTCTTT. This codes for CASSVGGGAEAFF.

The chain joins TRBV7-6 to TRBJ1-1, with D tentatively TRBD1 (5 bases). In germline, CDR1 is SGHVS, CDR2 FNYEAQ. V lost 1 base and J 0 bases, leaving 12 bases between the germline ends. The CDR3 sequence is 16 residues long. CDR3 DNA: TGTGCCAGCAGCTTAGACAGGTCGGGCATGAACACTGAAGCTTTCTTT. It specifies CASSLDRSGMNTEAFF.

The chain carries TRBV15 and TRBJ2-7, with a possible D match to TRBD1 (5 bases). The V end lost 4 bases, the J end lost 2 bases, and 12 bases lay between the germline ends. Germline loops: CDR1 LNHNV, CDR2 YYDKDF (reference sequence). CDR3 length equals 14 residues. CDR3 amino acids: CATSIVTATYEQYF. The DNA of the CDR3 is TGTGCCACCAGCATCGTGACAGCAACCTACGAGCAGTACTTC.

This chain connects TRBV27 to TRBJ1-4; D perhaps matches TRBD1 (6 bases). V was shortened by 2 bases and J by 8 bases, with 9 bases between the two germline ends. CDR1 MNHEY and CDR2 SMNVEV come from the germline V gene (reference sequence). CDR3 length: 13 residues. As DNA, the CDR3 is TGTGCCAGCAGTTTAACAGGGAGAGAAAAACTGTTTTTT. As protein: CASSLTGREKLFF.

This clone has just one count. The chain links TRBV7-9 to TRBJ2-7; 11 positions agree with TRBD1. The CDR3 runs to 14 residues. V trimming: 5 bases; J trimming: 3 bases; junction bases outside the gene matches: 3. The germline V gene has CDR1 SEHNR and CDR2 FQNEAQ (reference sequence). The DNA of the CDR3 is TGTGCCAGCAGCCCCGGGACAGGGGGCTACGAGCAGTACTTC. As protein: CASSPGTGGYEQYF.

This chain links TRBV5-4 with TRBJ2-5, with 8 bases that match TRBD1. This CDR3 comprises 15 residues. With V trimmed by 4 bases and J by 4 bases, 9 bases remained unmatched. CDR1 and CDR2 from the germline V gene are SGHNT and YYREEE (reference sequence). CDR3 bases: TGTGCCAGCAGCGGGACAGGTGGTCGACTAGAGACCCAGTACTTC. Its translation is CASSGTGGRLETQYF.

V and J are TRBV29-1 and TRBJ2-1; possibly TRBD1 for D (5 bases). Germline V gene sequence: CDR1 SQVTM, CDR2 ANQGSEA. This CDR3 is 15 amino acids long. V was shortened by 6 bases and J by 0 bases, with 15 bases between the two germline ends. The CDR3 spells CSVRVWGSSYNEQFF. CDR3 sequence (DNA): TGCAGCGTCCGCGTGTGGGGCAGCTCCTACAATGAGCAGTTCTTC.

The CDR3 reads CASSQDNRESAEAFF. In nucleotides, the CDR3 is TGTGCCAGCAGCCAAGATAACAGGGAGAGCGCTGAAGCTTTCTTT. The chain links TRBV3-1 (or the pseudogene TRBV3-2) to TRBJ1-1, with D possibly being TRBD1 (6 bases). V gave up 0 bases and J gave up 6 bases, with 14 bases separating them. This CDR3 is built from 15 residues. Germline values: CDR1 LGHDT, CDR2 YNNKEL (reference sequence).

The chain is built from TRBV3-1 (or the pseudogene TRBV3-2) and TRBJ1-1; D is uncertain. CDR1 is LGHDT and CDR2 is YNNKEL in the germline V gene (reference sequence). V lost 8 bases, J lost 9 bases, and 4 bases lay in between. The CDR3 has 8 residues. DNA for the CDR3: TGTGCCAGCTATAAAGCTTTCTTT. It codes for CASYKAFF.

The rearrangement uses TRBV5-6 and TRBJ2-2; 9 bases are a match to TRBD2. The CDR3 sequence is 15 residues long. With 4 bases clipped from V and 1 base from J, the junction kept 2 bases outside the gene matches. Germline V gives CDR1 SGHDT, CDR2 YYEEEE. The CDR3 region is CASSPSGKNTGELFF. CDR3 nucleotides: TGTGCCAGCAGCCCTAGCGGGAAGAACACCGGGGAGCTGTTTTTT.

The rearrangement uses TRBV19 and TRBJ2-1; 13 bases are shared with TRBD2. CDR1 is LNHDA and CDR2 is SQIVND in the germline V gene (reference sequence). The CDR3 runs 18 residues. V shed 4 bases, J shed 6 bases, and the junction held 12 bases outside the gene matches. The CDR3 DNA reads as TGTGCCAGTAGTAGCCCTCGGACTAGCGGGAGTAGTTTCAATGAGCAGTTCTTC. Its protein product is CASSSPRTSGSSFNEQFF.